This TCR beta chain was sequenced in a study of T cells in Graves' hyperthyroidism and ophthalmopathy. The study's findings and limits: Blood samples included most of the expanded thyroid clonotypes exceeding 0.001.

Diagnoses were established using clinical symptoms, serum thyroxine and TRAb, thyroid ultrasound and orbital computed tomography. RNA transcripts gave rise to amplified TCR beta CDR3 regions. TCR CDR3 underwent first-round RT-PCR with the HTBI primer set. Each CDR3 protein gets one entry after TCRdb re-called the multiplex PCR reads with MiXCR. The sample carries 550,000 to 700,000 distinct CDR3 sequences, roughly 46% recorded once. Trimming took off 1 base at V and 0 bases at J, with 10 bases between the two ends. This CDR3 is 16 amino acids long. Germline CDR1 is SGHAT and CDR2 is FQNNGV. As concerns this clonotype: The antigen remains undetermined.

This receptor was taken from an adult woman with Graves' disease, either hyperthyroidism or ophthalmopathy (not recorded which). This chain connects TRBV11-2 to TRBJ1-5; D not certain. Sequencing was done on a sample of peripheral blood or thyroid tissue (not recorded which). CDR3 loop: CASSLARGFSNQPQHF. The CDR3 nucleotides read TGTGCCAGCAGCTTAGCGCGAGGGTTTAGCAATCAGCCCCAGCATTTT.